The 30 T cell receptor beta chains listed next were all sequenced from one sample in a study of human T cells and chemical hapten exposure. As to time point: patch test 3, about 24 weeks after DPC sensitization. Treatment meaning: therapeutic diphenylcyclopropenone sensitization with weekly scalp DPC. Each CDR3 protein gets one entry after TCRdb re-called the RACE reads with MiXCR. This sample has about 160,000 distinct CDR3 sequences, with roughly 26% found just once. Sequences were derived from whole blood, sampled in connection with sensitization to the hapten diphenylcyclopropenone (DPC). These receptors all come from a young woman with alopecia areata. Some clones in this sample may be carry-over from other donors' samples.

This chain joins TRBV7-6 and TRBJ1-5; D unclear. The CDR3 extends over 16 amino acids. Germline assignment: CDR1 SGHVS and CDR2 FNYEAQ. Deletions cut 7 bases from V and 2 bases from J, with 18 bases between. CDR3 residues: CASNPGASDCNQPQHF. CDR3 DNA sequence: TGTGCCAGCAACCCAGGCGCCTCCGATTGCAATCAGCCCCAGCATTTT.

This clonotype showed up many times. This sequence joins TRBV20-1 and TRBJ1-5; a weak D match, TRBD1 (6 bases). Germline CDR1 and CDR2: DFQATT and SNEGSKA (reference sequence). The CDR3 is 15 residues long. The germline V and J ends were trimmed by 4 bases and 0 bases, with 13 bases remaining between them. The CDR3 loop is CSANQDSYSNQPQHF. CDR3 coding DNA: TGCAGTGCTAACCAGGACAGTTATAGCAATCAGCCCCAGCATTTT.

V is TRBV20-1 and J is TRBJ1-4, with D perhaps matching TRBD1 (6 bases). Germline V lookup: CDR1 DFQATT, CDR2 SNEGSKA (reference sequence). V was trimmed by 0 bases and J by 8 bases, leaving 19 bases between them. The CDR3 has 16 amino acids. CDR3 protein: CSARDSARGEREKLFF. Here the CDR3 DNA reads TGCAGTGCTAGAGATTCGGCCAGGGGTGAGAGGGAAAAACTGTTTTTT.

The chain recombines TRBV4-1 with TRBJ1-6; D gene unclear. The V and J ends lost 4 bases and 7 bases respectively, with 14 bases between them. The CDR3 has 15 residues. CDR1 MGHRA and CDR2 YSYEKL come from the germline V gene. The CDR3 nucleotides read TGCGCCAGCAGCCGCCGGGCGGATGCCAATTCACCCCTCCACTTT. It encodes CASSRRADANSPLHF.

V is TRBV5-1 and J is TRBJ2-5, with D possibly matching TRBD2 (6 bases). V was trimmed by 2 bases and J by 3 bases, leaving 11 bases between them. CDR1 and CDR2 from the germline V gene are SGHRS and YFSETQ. The CDR3 extends over 14 amino acids. The CDR3 is CASSLLAPEETQYF. As DNA, the CDR3 is TGCGCCAGCAGCTTACTAGCCCCGGAAGAGACCCAGTACTTC.

This clonotype was counted between two and nine times. One end of the junction varies from germline; a read error may be responsible. CDR3 residues: CSVRGLDRHTQYF. In DNA, the CDR3 is TGCAGTGTTAGAGGGCTAGACAGACATACGCAGTATTTT. The chain couples TRBV20-1 to TRBJ2-3; the D call may be TRBD1 or TRBD2 (5 bases each). Per the germline V gene, CDR1 is DFQATT and CDR2 is SNEGSKA (reference sequence). The CDR3 is made up of 13 amino acids.

The chain employs TRBV27 and TRBJ2-7; D tentatively reads TRBD1 or TRBD2 (5 bases each). V was clipped by 5 bases and J by 3 bases, with 14 bases between them. CDR1 MNHEY and CDR2 SMNVEV come from the germline V gene (reference sequence). CDR3 length equals 14 residues. For the CDR3, the DNA is TGTGCCAGCAGTCTTAGGGACCAAAACTACGAGCAGTACTTC. Protein product: CASSLRDQNYEQYF.

This clonotype has just a few counts. V is TRBV5-6 and J is TRBJ2-2, with TRBD1 identical over 8 bases. The trim removed 2 bases at V and 0 bases at J, leaving 3 bases unmatched. The CDR3 extends over 16 amino acids. Germline V gene lookup returns CDR1 SGHDT and CDR2 YYEEEE. CDR3 nucleotides: TGTGCCAGCAGCTTAGGGACAGGCGCGAACACCGGGGAGCTGTTTTTT. Translation gives CASSLGTGANTGELFF.

The chain is built from TRBV20-1 and TRBJ1-2; D is unclear. V gave up 1 base and J gave up 0 bases, with 9 bases separating them. In germline, CDR1 is DFQATT, CDR2 SNEGSKA (reference sequence). The CDR3 consists of 14 residues. In nucleotides, the CDR3 is TGCAGTGCTAGAGGCCATCTCACTAACTATGGCTACACCTTC. Amino acid sequence: CSARGHLTNYGYTF.

The table lists this clonotype with a few counts. One junction end does not reproduce the germline sequence, and a read error may be involved. The rearrangement uses TRBV10-3 and TRBJ2-7; TRBD2 aligns across 8 bases. Germline CDR1 reads ENHRY; CDR2 reads SYGVKD. The CDR3 contains 12 residues. The CDR3: CAISESSGGLYF. The CDR3 nucleotides are TGTGCCATCAGTGAGTCTTCGGGGGGGCTGTATTTC.

The chain carries TRBV19 and TRBJ2-6; D is tentatively TRBD1 or TRBD2 (6 bases each). CDR1 and CDR2 from the germline V gene are LNHDA and SQIVND (reference sequence). Trimming took 4 bases from V and 2 from J, leaving 18 bases between them. This CDR3 is built from 18 residues. CDR3 sequence reads: CASSTLTGGVTGANVLTF. The DNA for the CDR3 is TGTGCCAGTAGTACCCTGACAGGAGGGGTAACTGGGGCCAACGTCCTGACTTTC.

The V call is TRBV6-5, the J call TRBJ2-3, with D unresolved. Per germline, CDR1 MNHEY and CDR2 SVGAGI. Trimming stripped 6 bases from V and 4 bases from J, with 11 bases between. The CDR3 has 13 residues. CDR3 region: CASSPPTPDTQYF. The CDR3 nucleotides read TGTGCCAGCAGCCCCCCGACTCCAGATACGCAGTATTTT.

The J gene is TRBJ1-1, the V gene TRBV10-3, with 8 bases lining up with TRBD1. The V segment lost 4 bases and the J segment 1 base; nucleotides outside the gene matches: 2. The germline V gene encodes CDR1 ENHRY and CDR2 SYGVKD. The CDR3 has 14 residues. CDR3 bases: TGTGCCATCAGTGGAACAGGGGGGAACACTGAAGCTTTCTTT. Residues: CAISGTGGNTEAFF.

The chain is built from TRBV5-1 and TRBJ2-5; D uncertain. The CDR3 has 13 residues. The germline V gene has CDR1 SGHRS and CDR2 YFSETQ. Trimming left V 4 bases short and J 0 bases short, with 7 bases between. CDR3 sequence reads: CASSPQDQETQYF. CDR3 DNA: TGCGCCAGCAGCCCGCAGGACCAAGAGACCCAGTACTTC.

This clonotype was observed a few times. The CDR3 loop is CASGRDRVSDTQYF. In nucleotides, the CDR3 is TGTGCCAGCGGAAGGGACAGGGTTTCAGATACGCAGTATTTT. This sequence joins TRBV28 and TRBJ2-3; the match to TRBD1 covers 9 bases. V lost 8 bases and J lost 4; bases outside the gene matches: 7. CDR1 and CDR2 from the germline V gene are MDHEN and SYDVKM. The CDR3 is made up of 14 amino acids.

The sample holds a few counts of this clonotype. This rearrangement joins TRBV27 to TRBJ2-5, with a tentative D call TRBD1 (5 bases). Germline V gene lookup returns CDR1 MNHEY and CDR2 SMNVEV (reference sequence). CDR3 length equals 13 residues. The germline V and J ends were trimmed by 7 bases and 2 bases, with 11 bases remaining between them. CDR3 coding DNA: TGTGCCAGCACCAGGGTTTTTCAAGAGACCCAGTACTTC. Translated, it gives CASTRVFQETQYF.

The chain joins TRBV27 to TRBJ2-1, with D tentatively TRBD2 (6 bases). The CDR3 consists of 16 residues. Trimming stripped 2 bases from V and 2 bases from J, with 13 bases between. Germline values: CDR1 MNHEY, CDR2 SMNVEV (reference sequence). The CDR3 reads CASSLGRRAAYNEQFF. In DNA form, the CDR3 reads TGTGCCAGCAGTTTAGGTAGGAGGGCGGCCTACAATGAGCAGTTCTTC.

This clonotype appeared a few times. V gene TRBV6-5 combines with J gene TRBJ2-1, with 9 bases lining up with TRBD1. The CDR3 is made up of 18 amino acids. The junction had 12 bases not matched to a gene; V was cut back by 2 bases and J by 4 bases. Germline CDR1 reads MNHEY; CDR2 reads SVGAGI. Here the CDR3 DNA reads TGTGCCAGCAGTTACACGATCCTCCCGGGACAGGGATACAATGAGCAGTTCTTC. This codes for CASSYTILPGQGYNEQFF.

The chain carries TRBV3-1 and TRBJ2-1; D possibly corresponds to TRBD1 (5 bases). Germline CDR1 reads LGHDT; CDR2 reads YNNKEL (reference sequence). The CDR3 has 15 residues. V was clipped by 1 base and J by 5 bases, with 12 bases between them. The CDR3 sequence is CASSQVRVFHNEQFF. CDR3 DNA sequence: TGTGCCAGCAGCCAAGTCAGGGTCTTCCACAATGAGCAGTTCTTC.

The rearrangement links TRBV4-2 to TRBJ2-7; tentatively, D is TRBD2 (6 bases). The V gene lost 1 base and the J gene lost 5 bases, with 15 bases spanning the gap. CDR3 length: 15 amino acids. Germline V CDR1 and CDR2: LGHNA, YNFKEQ. The CDR3 region has the DNA TGTGCCAGCAGCCAAGTTCCGGGAGCAAGGAACGAGCAGTACTTC. Translation: CASSQVPGARNEQYF.

This clonotype was observed a handful of times. V usage is TRBV7-8 and J usage is TRBJ2-7, with unresolved D. Germline CDR1 SGHVS, CDR2 FQNEAQ. The CDR3 totals 15 residues. The V end was cut by 5 bases, the J end by 2 bases, with 16 bases between. The CDR3 here is CASSPLVGFTYEQYF. In nucleotides, the CDR3 is TGTGCCAGCAGCCCCCTTGTAGGGTTTACCTACGAGCAGTACTTC.

As to this clonotype: One junction end does not reproduce the germline sequence, and a read error may be involved. V gene TRBV5-1 combines with J gene TRBJ2-4, with 11 nucleotides matching TRBD2. CDR1 SGHRS and CDR2 YFSETQ come from the germline V gene. The CDR3 loop spans 17 amino acids. In nucleotides, the CDR3 is TGCGCCAGCAGCCGTAGCGGGAGGGATGGAGCGAAAAGCATTCAGTACTTC. Translation gives CASSRSGRDGAKSIQYF.

This chain joins TRBV28 and TRBJ2-7; 7 nucleotides align to TRBD2. Losses at the gene ends were 2 bases for V and 2 bases for J; bases not matched to a gene: 3. The CDR3 contains 14 residues. CDR1 and CDR2 (germline): MDHEN, SYDVKM. The CDR3 sequence is CASSLPSGTYEQYF. CDR3 DNA: TGTGCCAGCAGTTTACCTAGCGGAACCTACGAGCAGTACTTC.

This clonotype was recorded a few times. The V gene is TRBV30, the J gene TRBJ2-6; D is ambiguous. The CDR3 is 15 amino acids. Germline CDR1 is GTSNPN and CDR2 is SVGIG (reference sequence). Between the trimmed V and J ends, which lost 3 bases and 0 bases, there was a span of 9 bases. For the CDR3, the DNA is TGTGCCTGGAGCGCAGGCTTCTCTGGGGCCAACGTCCTGACTTTC. Translating it yields CAWSAGFSGANVLTF.

The chain employs TRBV11-1 and TRBJ1-1; D is undetermined. The CDR3 spans 15 residues. V was shortened by 5 bases and J by 0 bases, with 13 bases between the two germline ends. Germline assignment: CDR1 SGHAT and CDR2 FQDESV (reference sequence). The CDR3 spells CASSPTRSLNTEAFF. The DNA of the CDR3 is TGTGCCAGCAGCCCGACACGATCCCTGAACACTGAAGCTTTCTTT.

This clonotype was seen many times. The V call is TRBV4-2, the J call TRBJ2-5; TRBD2 aligns across 10 bases. Germline assignment: CDR1 LGHNA and CDR2 YNFKEQ. The CDR3 consists of 16 residues. V shed 4 bases and J 1 base; nucleotides not matched to a gene: 6. This chain's CDR3 is CASSRTSGDLQETQYF. The CDR3 region has the DNA TGTGCCAGCAGCCGCACTAGCGGGGACCTCCAAGAGACCCAGTACTTC.

This clonotype was seen ten or more times. V is TRBV28 and J is TRBJ2-5; 9 bases agree with TRBD2. Germline CDR1 and CDR2: MDHEN and SYDVKM. The CDR3 contains 15 residues. Germline trimming cut 8 bases from V and 5 bases from J; bases unmatched to any gene: 12. The CDR3 is CASALLRGGMETQYF. The CDR3, as DNA: TGTGCCAGCGCTCTTCTGCGGGGGGGCATGGAGACCCAGTACTTC.

This clonotype has more than one count but fewer than ten. The V and J genes are TRBV20-1 and TRBJ2-7, with 9 bases aligning to TRBD2. The CDR3 runs 16 residues. Germline V gives CDR1 DFQATT, CDR2 SNEGSKA (reference sequence). Trimming at V came to 2 bases and at J to 3 bases, leaving 11 bases not matched to a gene. The chain's CDR3 is CSARSRGLAGFYEQYF. CDR3 sequence (DNA): TGCAGTGCTAGATCCCGAGGGCTAGCGGGGTTCTACGAGCAGTACTTC.

This sequence joins TRBV7-9 and TRBJ2-1; TRBD1 aligns across 7 bases. The CDR3 loop spans 13 amino acids. Germline CDR1 reads SEHNR; CDR2 reads FQNEAQ (reference sequence). The J segment lost 13 bases and the V segment lost 5 bases, leaving 11 bases of the junction unmatched. The CDR3 nucleotides are TGTGCCAGCAGCCCTCCCCTCGGGACAGAACAGTTCTTC. Translating gives CASSPPLGTEQFF.

In its sample, this clonotype was seen a few times. The chain joins TRBV4-1 to TRBJ2-1; tentatively, D is TRBD1 (5 bases). The CDR3 is 15 amino acids. V lost 4 bases, J lost 0 bases, and 10 bases lay in between. CDR1 and CDR2 from the germline V gene are MGHRA and YSYEKL. The CDR3 nucleotides are TGCGCCAGCAGCCCAGGGCCCCTCTCCTACAATGAGCAGTTCTTC. Amino acid sequence: CASSPGPLSYNEQFF.